This TCR beta chain emerged from a study of T-cell reconstitution after alpha-beta-depleted transplantation in children. The ends lost 6 bases at V and 6 bases at J; junction bases unmatched: 11. The CDR3 runs to 14 residues. The V gene's germline CDR1 is DFQATT and CDR2 SNEGSKA (reference sequence). The TCRbeta library was prepared with unique molecular identifiers. In TCRdb, the PCR reads were re-called with MiXCR into one record per CDR3 protein. Of about 230,000 distinct CDR3 sequences in the sample, 8% to 10% were seen once. Sequenced here: PBMCs from the stem cell graft donor, sampled from the stem cell graft. This clonotype was obtained from a human donor who donated a stem cell graft to a child with acute lymphoblastic leukemia. The V call is TRBV20-1, the J call TRBJ2-3, with TRBD2 matching 8 bases. DNA of the CDR3: TGCAGTGCGGGAAGGACGGGGGGGCCGGATACGCAGTATTTT. Amino acids: CSAGRTGGPDTQYF.